The 10 T cell receptor beta chains in this list originate from one sample, sequenced in a study of T cells in Graves' hyperthyroidism and ophthalmopathy (dated by TCRdb to the late 2010s). The receptor library was made with multiplex PCR. Sequencing took place on an Illumina HiSeq 2000. Amplification of TCR beta CDR3 regions was carried out from RNA transcripts. The first round of RT-PCR for the TCR CDR3 was performed with the HTBI primer set and the Qiagen OneStep RT-PCR kit. TCRdb trimmed public reads at Q25 via fastp, called clones via MiXCR and kept in-frame beta chains. Entries are consolidated by CDR3 protein sequence, retaining the most common genes and DNA. The sample has approximately 620,000 distinct CDR3 sequences on record, approximately 16% of them singletons. The biggest ten clones account for 2.5% to 4% of the sample. The sample comprised blood. These receptors were obtained from a woman between 35 and 50 years old with Graves' ophthalmopathy.

This clonotype occurred many times. The chain combines TRBV11-2 with TRBJ1-2; TRBD1 agrees at 8 bases. The germline CDR1 and CDR2 sequences are SGHAT and FQNNGV. CDR3 size: 13 residues. Trimming cost V 5 bases and J 5 bases; bases outside gene matches: 4. This CDR3 reads CASSLGTGYGYTF. CDR3 coding DNA: TGTGCCAGCAGCCTAGGGACAGGATATGGCTACACCTTC.

The chain links TRBV7-9 to TRBJ1-1, with 8 bases that match TRBD1. The length of the CDR3 is 16 residues. The junction had 8 bases not matched to a gene; V was cut back by 5 bases and J by 0 bases. CDR1 and CDR2 from the germline V gene are SEHNR and FQNEAQ (reference sequence). The CDR3 loop reads CASSPRDRLMNTEAFF. The CDR3 nucleotides are TGTGCCAGCAGCCCCCGGGACAGGCTAATGAACACTGAAGCTTTCTTT.

This clonotype was observed at least ten times. V and J are TRBV29-1 and TRBJ1-2; D is ambiguous. Trimming took off 6 bases at V and 4 bases at J, with 15 bases between the two ends. The CDR3 has 13 residues. Germline V gene data show CDR1 as SQVTM and CDR2 as ANQGSEA. The DNA of the CDR3 is TGCAGCGTGCACGAAAGGGCTACCTATGGCTACACCTTC. This gives the protein CSVHERATYGYTF.

CDR3 in DNA: TGTGCCAGCAGGACAACAGGGGAGGAGACCCAGTACTTC. Translation: CASRTTGEETQYF. V usage is TRBV6-1 and J usage is TRBJ2-5; 7 nucleotides agree with TRBD1. Unmatched junction bases numbered 6, after V lost 6 bases and J lost 5 bases. Germline lookup yields CDR1 MNHNS and CDR2 SASEGT. CDR3 length equals 13 residues.

This clonotype was observed a few times. The rearrangement joins TRBV6-7 to TRBJ2-1, with 9 bases lining up with TRBD2. TRBV6-7 is an ORF, with its function uncertain. The trim removed 5 bases at V and 2 bases at J, leaving 10 bases unmatched. The CDR3 spans 17 residues. The CDR3 here is CASSQLQAGGTYNEQFF. CDR3 nucleotide sequence: TGTGCCAGCAGTCAACTTCAAGCGGGAGGAACCTACAATGAGCAGTTCTTC.

This clonotype has at least ten counts. The chain joins TRBV6-5 to TRBJ1-2; the D gene is possibly TRBD1 (5 bases). The CDR3 extends over 14 amino acids. V lost 2 bases, J lost 8 bases, and 15 bases lay in between. CDR1 is MNHEY, CDR2 SVGAGI, per germline. Here the CDR3 reads CASSYTGTDRGYTF. CDR3 DNA: TGTGCCAGCAGTTACACCGGGACCGACCGGGGCTACACCTTC.

V usage is TRBV4-1 and J usage is TRBJ2-3; D may be TRBD1 or TRBD2 (5 bases each). The V end lost 0 bases, the J end lost 6 bases, and 7 bases lay between the germline ends. Germline V gene data show CDR1 as MGHRA and CDR2 as YSYEKL. This CDR3 is built from 13 residues. This CDR3 reads CASSQEGEDTQYF. The CDR3 DNA reads TGCGCCAGCAGCCAAGAAGGGGAGGATACGCAGTATTTT.

V and J are TRBV7-2 and TRBJ2-1, with 10 bases matching TRBD2. CDR1 SGHTA and CDR2 FQGNSA come from the germline V gene. The J segment lost 7 bases and the V segment lost 3 bases, leaving 9 bases of the junction unmatched. CDR3 length equals 16 residues. The chain's CDR3 is CASSFEAGGLWNEQFF. CDR3 nucleotides: TGTGCCAGCAGCTTCGAAGCGGGGGGGCTTTGGAATGAGCAGTTCTTC.

This clonotype was counted many times. CDR3 region: CASSTLGTGDKETQYF. The CDR3 DNA sequence: TGTGCCAGCAGCACCCTCGGGACTGGCGATAAAGAGACCCAGTACTTC. This rearrangement joins TRBV11-2 to TRBJ2-5; a weak D match, TRBD2 (6 bases). The CDR3 is 16 amino acids. Germline CDR1 and CDR2: SGHAT and FQNNGV. The V and J ends lost 5 bases and 3 bases respectively, with 19 bases between them.

V usage is TRBV5-1 and J usage is TRBJ2-2; 8 bases align to TRBD2. CDR3 length: 17 amino acids. With 0 bases clipped from V and 2 bases from J, the junction kept 6 bases outside the gene matches. Per the germline V gene, CDR1 is SGHRS and CDR2 is YFSETQ. The CDR3 loop reads CASSLAPLAANTGELFF. CDR3 in DNA: TGCGCCAGCAGCTTGGCCCCACTAGCGGCCAACACCGGGGAGCTGTTTTTT.